This TCR beta chain appears in the sequencing data of a study of somatic mutations in cytotoxic T cells in rheumatoid arthritis. The V gene end was trimmed by 8 bases and the J gene end by 2 bases; junction bases not matched to a gene: 4. Germline assignment: CDR1 LNHNV and CDR2 YYDKDF (reference sequence). The CDR3 spans 13 residues. The data were produced by immunoSEQ multiplex PCR, yet TCRdb's version contains in-frame clones alone and is incomplete. The table includes some 40,000 clones, roughly 80% detected once. Sample: CD8+ T cells sorted from blood. The sequence was collected from a middle-aged man in good health. The chain recombines TRBV15 with TRBJ2-5, with TRBD2 matching 8 bases. The CDR3 DNA sequence: TGTGCCACCGAAATAGCGGGACAAGAGACCCAGTACTTC. This translates into CATEIAGQETQYF. The whole variable domain, filled in from reference TRBV15 and TRBJ2-5, reads DAMVIQNPRYQVTQFGKPVTLSCSQTLNHNVMYWYQQKSSQAPKLLFHYYDKDFNNEADTPDNFQSRRPNTSFCFLDIRSPGLGDTAMYLCATEIAGQETQYFGPGTRLLVL.